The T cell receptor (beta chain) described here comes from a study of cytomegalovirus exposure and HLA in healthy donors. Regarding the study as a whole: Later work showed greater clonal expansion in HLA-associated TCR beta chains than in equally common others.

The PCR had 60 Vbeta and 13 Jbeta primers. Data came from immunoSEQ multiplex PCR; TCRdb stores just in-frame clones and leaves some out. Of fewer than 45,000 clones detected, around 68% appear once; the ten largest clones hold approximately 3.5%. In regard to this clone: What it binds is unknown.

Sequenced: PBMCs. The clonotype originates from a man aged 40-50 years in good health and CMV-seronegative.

CDR3 in amino acids: CASSHLAAGASYGYTF. The CDR3 DNA reads TGTGCCAGCAGCCACCTAGCCGCGGGGGCGTCTTATGGCTACACCTTC. The V and J genes are TRBV7-9 and TRBJ1-2, with D maybe TRBD1 (6 bases). The V end lost 5 bases, the J end lost 5 bases, and 21 bases lay between the germline ends. CDR1 and CDR2 (germline): SEHNR, FQNEAQ (reference sequence). This CDR3 contains 16 residues.